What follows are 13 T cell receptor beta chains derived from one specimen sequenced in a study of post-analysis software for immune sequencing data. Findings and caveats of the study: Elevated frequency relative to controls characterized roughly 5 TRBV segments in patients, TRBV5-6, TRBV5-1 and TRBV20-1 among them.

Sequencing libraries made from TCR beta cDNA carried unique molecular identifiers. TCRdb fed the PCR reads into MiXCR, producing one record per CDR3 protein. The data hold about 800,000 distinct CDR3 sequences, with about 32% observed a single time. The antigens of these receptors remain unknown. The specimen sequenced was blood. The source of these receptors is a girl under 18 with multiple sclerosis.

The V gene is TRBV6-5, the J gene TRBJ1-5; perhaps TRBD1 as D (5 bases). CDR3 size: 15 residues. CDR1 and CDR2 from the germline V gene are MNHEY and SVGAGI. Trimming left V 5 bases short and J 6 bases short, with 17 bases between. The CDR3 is CASSPTGGVGQPQHF. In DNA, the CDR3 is TGTGCCAGCAGTCCTACTGGGGGTGTAGGTCAGCCCCAGCATTTT.

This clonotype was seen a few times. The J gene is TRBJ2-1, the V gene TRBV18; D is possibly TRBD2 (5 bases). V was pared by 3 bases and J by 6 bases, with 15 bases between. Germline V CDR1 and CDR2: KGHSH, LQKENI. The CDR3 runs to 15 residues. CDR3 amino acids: CASSPSGSYLNEQFF. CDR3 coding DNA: TGTGCCAGCTCACCGTCGGGGAGTTACCTCAATGAGCAGTTCTTC. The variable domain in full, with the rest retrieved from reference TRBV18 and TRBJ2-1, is NAGVMQNPRHLVRRRGQEARLRCSPMKGHSHVYWYRQLPEEGLKFMVYLQKENIIDESGMPKERFSAEFPKEGPSILRIQQVVRGDSAAYFCASSPSGSYLNEQFFGPGTRLTVL.

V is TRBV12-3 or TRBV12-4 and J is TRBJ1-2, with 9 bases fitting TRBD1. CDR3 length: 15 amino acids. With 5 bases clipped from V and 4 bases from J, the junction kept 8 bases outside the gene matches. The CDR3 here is CASSPTGGESYGYTF. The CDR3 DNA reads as TGTGCCAGCAGTCCGACAGGGGGAGAGAGCTATGGCTACACCTTC.

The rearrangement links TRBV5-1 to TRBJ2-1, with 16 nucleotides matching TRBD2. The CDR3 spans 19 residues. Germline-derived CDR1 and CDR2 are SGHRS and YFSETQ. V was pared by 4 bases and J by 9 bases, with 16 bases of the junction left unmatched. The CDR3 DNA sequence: TGCGCCAGCAGCCCGGTCCCGGGACTAGCGGGAGGGCCCTTAAGTGAGCAGTTCTTC. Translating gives CASSPVPGLAGGPLSEQFF.

In DNA, the CDR3 is TGTGCCAGCCGAGGGACAGGGTCGCAGACCCAGTACTTC. Its translation is CASRGTGSQTQYF. This chain uses TRBV27 with TRBJ2-5; the match to TRBD1 covers 9 bases. The CDR3 consists of 13 residues. Losses at the gene ends were 8 bases for V and 6 bases for J; bases not matched to a gene: 7. Germline V lookup: CDR1 MNHEY, CDR2 SMNVEV (reference sequence).

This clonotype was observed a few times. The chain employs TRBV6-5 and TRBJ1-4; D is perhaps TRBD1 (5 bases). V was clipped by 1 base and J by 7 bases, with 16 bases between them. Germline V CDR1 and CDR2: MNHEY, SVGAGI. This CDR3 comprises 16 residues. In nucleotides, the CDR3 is TGTGCCAGCAGTTACTTGCCTCCGGGGGAAGGTGAAAAACTGTTTTTT. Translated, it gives CASSYLPPGEGEKLFF.

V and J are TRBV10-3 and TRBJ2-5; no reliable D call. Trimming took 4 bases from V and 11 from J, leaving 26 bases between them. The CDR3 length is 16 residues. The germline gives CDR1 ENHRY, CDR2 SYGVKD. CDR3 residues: CAISALGSPAGNEQYF. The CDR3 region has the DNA TGTGCCATCAGTGCCCTGGGGTCCCCGGCCGGCAATGAGCAGTACTTC.

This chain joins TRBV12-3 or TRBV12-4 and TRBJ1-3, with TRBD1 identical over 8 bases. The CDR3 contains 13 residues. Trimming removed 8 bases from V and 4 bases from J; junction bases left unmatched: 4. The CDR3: CASHRGSGNTIYF. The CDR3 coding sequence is TGTGCCAGCCACAGGGGGTCGGGAAACACCATATATTTT.

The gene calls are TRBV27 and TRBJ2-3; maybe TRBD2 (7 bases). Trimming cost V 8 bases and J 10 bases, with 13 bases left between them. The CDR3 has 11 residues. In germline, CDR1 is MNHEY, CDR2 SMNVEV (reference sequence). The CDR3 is CASYGGGSQYF. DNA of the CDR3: TGTGCCAGCTATGGGGGGGGCTCGCAGTATTTT.

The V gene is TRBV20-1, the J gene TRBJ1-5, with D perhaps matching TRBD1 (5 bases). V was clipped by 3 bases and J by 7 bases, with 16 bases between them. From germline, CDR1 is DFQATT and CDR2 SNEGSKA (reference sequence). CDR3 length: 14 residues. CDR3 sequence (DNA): TGCAGTGCTAGGCTAGGGGAATTATGGCAGCCCCAGCATTTT. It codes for CSARLGELWQPQHF.

The CDR3 here is CAITPSTGASYNEQFF. CDR3 nucleotides: TGTGCCATCACTCCTTCGACAGGGGCCTCCTACAATGAGCAGTTCTTC. This chain connects TRBV10-3 to TRBJ2-1; 8 nucleotides align to TRBD1. CDR3 length: 16 residues. From germline, CDR1 is ENHRY and CDR2 SYGVKD. V trimming: 7 bases; J trimming: 0 bases; junction bases outside the gene matches: 8.

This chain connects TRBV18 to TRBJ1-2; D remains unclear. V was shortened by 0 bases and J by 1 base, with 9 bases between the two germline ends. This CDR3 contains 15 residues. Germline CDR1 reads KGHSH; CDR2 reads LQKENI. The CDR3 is CASSPPAQINYGYTF. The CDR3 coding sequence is TGTGCCAGCTCACCACCAGCACAGATTAACTATGGCTACACCTTC.

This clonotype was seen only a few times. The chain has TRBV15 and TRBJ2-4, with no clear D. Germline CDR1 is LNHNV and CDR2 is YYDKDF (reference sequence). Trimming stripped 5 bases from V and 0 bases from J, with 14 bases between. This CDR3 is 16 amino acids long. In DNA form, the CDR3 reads TGTGCCACCAGCTGGCTGGGTGGCCTAGCCAAAAACATTCAGTACTTC. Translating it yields CATSWLGGLAKNIQYF.